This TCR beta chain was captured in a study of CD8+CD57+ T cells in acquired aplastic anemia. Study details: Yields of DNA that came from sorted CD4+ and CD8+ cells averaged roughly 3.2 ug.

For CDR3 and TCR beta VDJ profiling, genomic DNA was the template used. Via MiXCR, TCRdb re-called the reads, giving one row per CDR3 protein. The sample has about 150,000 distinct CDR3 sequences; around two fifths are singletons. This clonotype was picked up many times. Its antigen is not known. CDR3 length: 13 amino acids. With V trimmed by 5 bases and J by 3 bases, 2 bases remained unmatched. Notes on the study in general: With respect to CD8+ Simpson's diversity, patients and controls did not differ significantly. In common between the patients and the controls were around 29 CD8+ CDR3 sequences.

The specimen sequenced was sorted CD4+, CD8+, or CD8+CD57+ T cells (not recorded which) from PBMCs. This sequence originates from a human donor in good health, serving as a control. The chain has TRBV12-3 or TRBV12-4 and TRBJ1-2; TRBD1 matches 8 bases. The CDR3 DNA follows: TGTGCCAGCAGTGGACAGGGTTACTATGGCTACACCTTC. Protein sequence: CASSGQGYYGYTF.